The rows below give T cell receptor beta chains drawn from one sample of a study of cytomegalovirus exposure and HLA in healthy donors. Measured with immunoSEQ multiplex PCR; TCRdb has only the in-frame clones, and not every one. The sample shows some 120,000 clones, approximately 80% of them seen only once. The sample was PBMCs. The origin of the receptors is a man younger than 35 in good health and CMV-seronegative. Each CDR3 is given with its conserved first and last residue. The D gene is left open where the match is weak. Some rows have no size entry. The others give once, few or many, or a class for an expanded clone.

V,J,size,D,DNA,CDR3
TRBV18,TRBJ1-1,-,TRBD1,TGTGCCAGCTCACCACCCTTTATCCTGACAGGGCGGAACACTGAAGCTTTCTTT,CASSPPFILTGRNTEAFF
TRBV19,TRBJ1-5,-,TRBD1,TGTGCCAGTAGTTGGACAGGGAATAACAATCAGCCCCAGCATTTT,CASSWTGNNNQPQHF
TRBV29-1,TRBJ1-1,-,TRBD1,TGCAGCGGGACAGGGCGCGAAGCTTTCTTT,CSGTGREAFF
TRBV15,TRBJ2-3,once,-,TGTGCCACCAGCGACGTAGCTCCCACAGATACGCAGTATTTT,CATSDVAPTDTQYF
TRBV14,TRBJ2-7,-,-,TGTGCCAGCAGCCAAGGGTACCTAACCTACGAGCAGTACTTC,CASSQGYLTYEQYF
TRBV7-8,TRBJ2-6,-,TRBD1,TGTGCCAGCAGCCACATCGGACAGGGGGCATCTGGGGCCAACGTCCTGACTTTC,CASSHIGQGASGANVLTF
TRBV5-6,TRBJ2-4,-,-,TGTGCCAGCAGCTTTTGGGGGCGTATGAACATTCAGTACTTC,CASSFWGRMNIQYF
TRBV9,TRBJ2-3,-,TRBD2,TGTGCCGGCAGCGTATGGGCCCTAGCTAGCGGTGACACAGATACGCAGTATTTT,CAGSVWALASGDTDTQYF
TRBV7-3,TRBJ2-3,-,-,TGTGCCAGCAGCGGATACTCGGAGGGCACAGATACGCAGTATTTT,CASSGYSEGTDTQYF
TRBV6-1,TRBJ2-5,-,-,TGTGCCAGCAGTCGGGATCCCGAGGTGGAGACCCAGTACTTC,CASSRDPEVETQYF
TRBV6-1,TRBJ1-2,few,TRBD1,TGTGCCAGCAGTGACCGGGACAGGGGAAACTATGGCTACACCTTC,CASSDRDRGNYGYTF
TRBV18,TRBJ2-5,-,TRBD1,TGTGCCAGCTCGCGACAGGGGTGGGAGACCCAGTACTTC,CASSRQGWETQYF
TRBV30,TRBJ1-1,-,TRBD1,TGTGCCTGGGTGATTCAGGGGGCGCTCGATGAAGCTTTCTTT,CAWVIQGALDEAFF
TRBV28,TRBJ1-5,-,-,TGTGCCAGCAGTTTCAGGGGATCGGGCAATCAGCCCCAGCATTTT,CASSFRGSGNQPQHF
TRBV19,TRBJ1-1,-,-,TGTGCCAGTAGTATAGCCAGGGTCAACACTGAAGCTTTCTTT,CASSIARVNTEAFF
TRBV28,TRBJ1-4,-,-,TGTGCCAGCAGTTCCTACCCCCAGGGAGGTTCTAATGAAAAACTGTTTTTT,CASSSYPQGGSNEKLFF
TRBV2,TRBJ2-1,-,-,TGTGCCAGCAGTGTTCGGGGTGGTGAGCAGTTCTTC,CASSVRGGEQFF
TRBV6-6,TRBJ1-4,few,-,TGTGCCAGCAGTTACTCGGGGACTCGAGCTAATGAAAAACTGTTTTTT,CASSYSGTRANEKLFF
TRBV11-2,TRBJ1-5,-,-,TGTGCCAGCAGCCAGGGTGGGGTAGGGACCCAGCATTTT,CASSQGGVGTQHF
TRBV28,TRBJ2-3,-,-,TGTGCCAGTGGGTACAGCCTTCACCCTAGCACAGATACGCAGTATTTT,CASGYSLHPSTDTQYF
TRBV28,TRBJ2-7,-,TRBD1,TGTGCCAGCAGCCCGTTGAACCGGGACAGACGCTACGAGCAGTACTTC,CASSPLNRDRRYEQYF
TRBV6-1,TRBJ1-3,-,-,TGTGCCGGACAGATAAGAAACACCATATATTTT,CAGQIRNTIYF
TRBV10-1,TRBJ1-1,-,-,TGCGCCAGCAGTGAGTCGGCAGTCGGGAGGGTAACTTTCTTT,CASSESAVGRVTFF
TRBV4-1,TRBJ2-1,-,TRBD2,TGCGCCAGCAGCCAAGGGGGAGGGAAGCGGGAAGGGCAGTTCTTC,CASSQGGGKREGQFF
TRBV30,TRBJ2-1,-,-,TGTGCCTGGAACCTTCGTTGGGGCGGGGATAATGAGCAGTTCTTC,CAWNLRWGGDNEQFF
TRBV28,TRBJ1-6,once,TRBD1,TGTGCCAGCAGTCGCCGACAGGGGGCGGGGGGCTCACCCCTCCACTTT,CASSRRQGAGGSPLHF
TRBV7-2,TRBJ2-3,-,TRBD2,TGTGCCAGCAGCCCCCCGGGACTAGCGGGACCGACGGATACGCAGTATTTT,CASSPPGLAGPTDTQYF
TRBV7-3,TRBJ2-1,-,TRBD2,TGTGCCAGCAGCTTAGCGGGAGGACTCAATGAGCAGTTCTTC,CASSLAGGLNEQFF
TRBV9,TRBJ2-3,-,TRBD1,TGTGCCAGCGGAACAAATCCCGGGACAGGGTCAGATACGCAGTATTTT,CASGTNPGTGSDTQYF
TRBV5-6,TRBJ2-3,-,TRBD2,TGTGCCAGCAGCTCGTTACTAGCGGGAGGAGTCAAAGATACGCAGTATTTT,CASSSLLAGGVKDTQYF
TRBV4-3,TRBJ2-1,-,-,TGCGCCAGCAGCCCGGCGGACAGTACCTACAATGAGCAGTTCTTC,CASSPADSTYNEQFF
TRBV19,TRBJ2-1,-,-,TGTGCCAGTAGTAGAGCTAGCCTAAACAGTGAGCAGTTCTTC,CASSRASLNSEQFF
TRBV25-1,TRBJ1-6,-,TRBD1,TGTGCCAGCAGTGACCGACAGGGCGTAATCCGCCTCCACTTT,CASSDRQGVIRLHF
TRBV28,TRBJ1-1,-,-,TGTGCCAGCAGTCCATCCGGGGGGGGAAGAAGAGCTTTCTTT,CASSPSGGGRRAFF
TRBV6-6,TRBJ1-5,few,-,TGTGCCAGCAGTTCCAGGGATCAGCCCCAGCATTTT,CASSSRDQPQHF
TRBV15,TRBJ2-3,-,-,TGTGCCACCAGCAGAGATAGCGGCAGGGGGAAGGCAGATACGCAGTATTTT,CATSRDSGRGKADTQYF
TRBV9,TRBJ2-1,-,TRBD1,TGTGCCAGCAGCTCAGGGACACCAGGGGGTGGGCAGTTCTTC,CASSSGTPGGGQFF
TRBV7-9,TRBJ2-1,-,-,TGTTCCAGCAGCTTAGCCCCTAGCCCCCAAGGGAATGAGCAGTTCTTC,CSSSLAPSPQGNEQFF
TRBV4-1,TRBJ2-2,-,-,TGCGCCAGCAGAAGACTCCCGAACACCGGGGAGCTGTTTTTT,CASRRLPNTGELFF
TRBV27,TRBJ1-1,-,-,TGTGCCAGCAGTTTAGAGTTCATGAACACTGAAGCTTTCTTT,CASSLEFMNTEAFF
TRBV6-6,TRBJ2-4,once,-,TGTGCCAGCGGGGCCTATGGAAACATTCAGTACTTC,CASGAYGNIQYF
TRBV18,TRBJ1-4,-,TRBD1,TGTGCCAGCTCACCTTGGACAGGCAATGAAAAACTGTTTTTT,CASSPWTGNEKLFF
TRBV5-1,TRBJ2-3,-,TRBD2,TGCGCCAGCAGCTTGTCGGCGGGAGCAGACGGTACGCAGTATTTT,CASSLSAGADGTQYF
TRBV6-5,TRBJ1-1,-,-,TGTGCCAGCAGATGGGGAGTGAACACTGAAGCTTTCTTT,CASRWGVNTEAFF
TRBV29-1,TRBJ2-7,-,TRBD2,TGCAGCGTCTGCCTAGCGGGAGGGGGCCCCTACGAGCAGTACTTC,CSVCLAGGGPYEQYF
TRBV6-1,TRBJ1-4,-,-,TGTGCCAGCAACTCACTGAGCGGGGGGGAAGGAAAACTGTTTTTT,CASNSLSGGEGKLFF
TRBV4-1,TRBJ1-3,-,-,TGCGCCAGCAGCCAAGACCTGGGGCACTCTGGAAACACCATATATTTT,CASSQDLGHSGNTIYF
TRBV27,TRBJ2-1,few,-,TGTGCCAGCAGTCGAAACAAAGGGGGAACTTACAATGAGCAGTTCTTC,CASSRNKGGTYNEQFF
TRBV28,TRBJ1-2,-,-,TGTGCCAGCAGTTTCCACGGCTATGGCTACACCTTC,CASSFHGYGYTF
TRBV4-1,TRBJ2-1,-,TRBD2,TGCGCCAGCAGCCTCCTGGCAGCGGGAGGGACACCGGGTTACAATGAGCAGTTCTTC,CASSLLAAGGTPGYNEQFF
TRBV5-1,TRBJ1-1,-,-,TGCGCCAGCAGCTTGGCCACATCTGGCTCTGAAGCTTTCTTT,CASSLATSGSEAFF
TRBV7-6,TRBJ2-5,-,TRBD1,TGTGCCAGCAGCCCGATTGGCGGACAGGGAGAGACCCAGTACTTC,CASSPIGGQGETQYF
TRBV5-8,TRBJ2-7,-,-,TGTGCCAGCAGCTTGGTGAGGACTTACTCCTACGAGCAGTACTTC,CASSLVRTYSYEQYF